This record looks at one TCR beta chain sequence and its context. What it recognizes is unknown. This specimen belongs to a study of shared clonotypes between healthy human individuals. General study results and limits: Rarefaction analysis demonstrated incomplete sorted-subset sequencing notwithstanding large depth. Generally, estimated richness proved larger in naive subsets than it did in memory subsets. Clonotype sharing across donors was expected to vary with sequencing depth.

J was trimmed by 8 bases and V by 3 bases; bases with no gene match: 14. The CDR3 consists of 16 residues. CDR1 is MNHEY and CDR2 is SMNVEV in the germline V gene (reference sequence). Terminally differentiated effector memory CD45RA+ cells were excluded by CCR7 positive selection of CD45RO-negative cells. Only in-frame clones appear in the TCRdb table, and some are missing; sequencing was by immunoSEQ multiplex PCR. The sample yields 750,000 to 1,000,000 clones, 85% to 95% seen once. This chain connects TRBV27 to TRBJ1-2, with 8 positions matching TRBD1. The sequencing sample was made of naive CD8+ T cells sorted from blood. This TCR derives from a man in his thirties or forties in good health. In nucleotides, the CDR3 is TGTGCCAGCAGTTTGGGGACAGGACGTCGGGCCCGGGGCTACACCTTC. Its translation: CASSLGTGRRARGYTF.